Listed below are T cell receptor beta chains from one sample, sequenced in a study of blood T cell repertoires in COVID-19. TCRdb's table, derived via immunoSEQ multiplex PCR, lists solely in-frame clones and lacks some. The sample lists 31,000 or so clones, roughly nine tenths occurring once. Sequenced sample: peripheral blood. The receptors stem from a human donor with active COVID-19. The donor label of this sample is uncertain. CDR3s include the opening cysteine and the closing phenylalanine or tryptophan. D genes are given only for firm matches. Clone size is stated in some rows and not others, as once, few, many or a class when expanded.

d_call: TRBD1; j_call: TRBJ1-2; v_call: TRBV4-2; clone_size: medium-sized; cdr3_aa: CASSQASSTGVYGYTF; cdr3_nt: TGTGCCAGCAGCCAAGCCTCCTCTACAGGGGTGTACGGCTACACCTTC
d_call: NA; j_call: TRBJ1-1; v_call: TRBV4-2; clone_size: NA; cdr3_aa: CASSQAGGNTEAFF; cdr3_nt: TGTGCCAGCAGCCAAGCGGGGGGGAACACTGAAGCTTTCTTT
d_call: NA; j_call: TRBJ1-1; v_call: TRBV7-3; clone_size: NA; cdr3_aa: CASSLGSRVMNTEAFF; cdr3_nt: TGTGCCAGCAGCTTAGGGAGCCGCGTCATGAACACTGAAGCTTTCTTT
d_call: TRBD2; j_call: TRBJ2-3; v_call: TRBV9; clone_size: NA; cdr3_aa: CASSAQPTSGTDTQYF; cdr3_nt: TGTGCCAGCAGCGCCCAACCGACTAGCGGAACAGATACGCAGTATTTT
d_call: NA; j_call: TRBJ2-5; v_call: TRBV4-3; clone_size: few; cdr3_aa: CASSQSPLALAETQYF; cdr3_nt: TGCGCCAGCAGCCAATCCCCGCTAGCGCTCGCGGAGACCCAGTACTTC
d_call: NA; j_call: TRBJ2-7; v_call: TRBV28; clone_size: NA; cdr3_aa: CASSLMAGEQYF; cdr3_nt: TGTGCCAGCAGTTTAATGGCAGGTGAGCAGTACTTC
d_call: TRBD1; j_call: TRBJ2-7; v_call: TRBV7-9; clone_size: few; cdr3_aa: CASSVGQGSYEQYF; cdr3_nt: TGTGCCAGCAGCGTCGGACAGGGGAGCTACGAGCAGTACTTC
d_call: NA; j_call: TRBJ1-4; v_call: TRBV27; clone_size: NA; cdr3_aa: CASSLWKGGATNEKLFF; cdr3_nt: TGTGCCAGCAGTTTATGGAAAGGAGGGGCAACTAATGAAAAACTGTTTTTT
d_call: TRBD2; j_call: TRBJ2-7; v_call: TRBV3-1/TRBV3-2; clone_size: NA; cdr3_aa: CASSPSGGAYEQYF; cdr3_nt: TGTGCCAGCAGCCCGAGCGGGGGGGCCTACGAGCAGTACTTC
d_call: TRBD1; j_call: TRBJ1-1; v_call: TRBV5-8; clone_size: NA; cdr3_aa: CASSLGTGGTEAFF; cdr3_nt: TGTGCCAGCAGCTTGGGGACAGGGGGCACTGAAGCTTTCTTT
d_call: NA; j_call: TRBJ2-7; v_call: TRBV4-3; clone_size: NA; cdr3_aa: CASSQGAPTYEQYF; cdr3_nt: TGCGCCAGCAGCCAAGGAGCGCCTACCTACGAGCAGTACTTC
d_call: NA; j_call: TRBJ2-5; v_call: TRBV18; clone_size: few; cdr3_aa: CASSEDGETQYF; cdr3_nt: TGTGCCAGCTCGGAGGATGGAGAGACCCAGTACTTC
d_call: TRBD1; j_call: TRBJ1-5; v_call: TRBV6-5; clone_size: NA; cdr3_aa: CASRRTGGNQPQHF; cdr3_nt: TGTGCCAGCAGAAGGACAGGGGGGAATCAGCCCCAGCATTTT
d_call: TRBD2; j_call: TRBJ2-5; v_call: TRBV3-1/TRBV3-2; clone_size: NA; cdr3_aa: CASSPQTSGGETQYF; cdr3_nt: TGTGCCAGCAGCCCACAGACTAGCGGAGGAGAGACCCAGTACTTC
d_call: TRBD1; j_call: TRBJ1-1; v_call: TRBV7-2; clone_size: NA; cdr3_aa: CASSRDSMNTEAFF; cdr3_nt: TGTGCCAGCAGCCGGGACAGTATGAACACTGAAGCTTTCTTT
d_call: NA; j_call: TRBJ2-7; v_call: TRBV18; clone_size: NA; cdr3_aa: CASSPPYGERAEPYEQYF; cdr3_nt: TGTGCCAGCTCACCACCGTATGGAGAGCGGGCAGAACCCTACGAGCAGTACTTC
d_call: NA; j_call: TRBJ1-4; v_call: TRBV28; clone_size: NA; cdr3_aa: CASSYPVSNEKLFF; cdr3_nt: TGTGCCAGCAGTTATCCGGTTTCTAATGAAAAACTGTTTTTT
d_call: NA; j_call: TRBJ2-2; v_call: TRBV7-2; clone_size: NA; cdr3_aa: CASSPEVVGTGELFF; cdr3_nt: TGTGCCAGCAGCCCCGAGGTTGTGGGCACCGGGGAGCTGTTTTTT
d_call: TRBD2; j_call: TRBJ2-5; v_call: TRBV5-1; clone_size: NA; cdr3_aa: CASSFSGGEEETQYF; cdr3_nt: TGCGCCAGCAGCTTTAGCGGGGGGGAAGAAGAGACCCAGTACTTC
d_call: NA; j_call: TRBJ2-3; v_call: TRBV15; clone_size: NA; cdr3_aa: CATSTVGLSTDTQYF; cdr3_nt: TGTGCCACCAGCACAGTGGGACTCTCCACAGATACGCAGTATTTT
d_call: TRBD1; j_call: TRBJ2-2; v_call: TRBV18; clone_size: NA; cdr3_aa: CASSLRQGRNTGELFF; cdr3_nt: TGTGCCAGCTCACTTAGACAGGGGAGGAACACCGGGGAGCTGTTTTTT
d_call: NA; j_call: TRBJ1-2; v_call: TRBV5-1; clone_size: NA; cdr3_aa: CASSQPGQLYGYTF; cdr3_nt: TGCGCCAGCAGTCAGCCAGGACAACTCTATGGCTACACCTTC
d_call: TRBD2; j_call: TRBJ2-7; v_call: TRBV4-1; clone_size: NA; cdr3_aa: CASSQVGLAGSYEQYF; cdr3_nt: TGCGCCAGCAGCCAGGTTGGACTAGCGGGATCCTACGAGCAGTACTTC
d_call: TRBD2; j_call: TRBJ2-1; v_call: TRBV9; clone_size: once; cdr3_aa: CASSRLFGREDYNEQFF; cdr3_nt: TGTGCCAGCAGCCGCTTGTTCGGGCGGGAGGACTACAATGAGCAGTTCTTC
d_call: TRBD1; j_call: TRBJ1-3; v_call: TRBV14; clone_size: once; cdr3_aa: CASSRAGGGQNTIYF; cdr3_nt: TGTGCCAGCAGCCGCGCAGGGGGCGGTCAAAACACCATATATTTT
d_call: NA; j_call: TRBJ1-2; v_call: TRBV9; clone_size: NA; cdr3_aa: CASSVGGGYDGYTF; cdr3_nt: TGTGCCAGCAGCGTAGGAGGAGGGTATGATGGCTACACCTTC
d_call: TRBD1; j_call: TRBJ1-1; v_call: TRBV5-1; clone_size: NA; cdr3_aa: CASSLGDRVIEAFF; cdr3_nt: TGCGCCAGCAGCTTAGGGGACAGGGTAATTGAAGCTTTCTTT
d_call: TRBD2; j_call: TRBJ2-1; v_call: TRBV7-3; clone_size: few; cdr3_aa: CASSGSSYNEQFF; cdr3_nt: TGTGCCAGTAGCGGGAGCTCCTACAATGAGCAGTTCTTC
d_call: TRBD1; j_call: TRBJ2-5; v_call: TRBV6-6; clone_size: NA; cdr3_aa: CASSYPGTALQETQYF; cdr3_nt: TGTGCCAGCAGTTACCCCGGGACAGCACTCCAAGAGACCCAGTACTTC
d_call: TRBD2; j_call: TRBJ2-2; v_call: TRBV11-2; clone_size: NA; cdr3_aa: CASSSRMTSGGTGELFF; cdr3_nt: TGTGCCAGCAGCTCCCGCATGACTAGCGGGGGGACCGGGGAGCTGTTTTTT
d_call: NA; j_call: TRBJ2-3; v_call: TRBV6-5; clone_size: NA; cdr3_aa: CASSYTRDRADTQYF; cdr3_nt: TGTGCCAGCAGTTACACTCGGGATCGGGCAGATACGCAGTATTTT
d_call: TRBD1; j_call: TRBJ2-4; v_call: TRBV19; clone_size: NA; cdr3_aa: CASSMIAGGWSAEEAKNIQYF; cdr3_nt: TGTGCCAGTAGTATGATCGCAGGGGGCTGGTCGGCGGAGGAGGCCAAAAACATTCAGTACTTC
d_call: NA; j_call: TRBJ2-3; v_call: TRBV2; clone_size: NA; cdr3_aa: CASTPQGRFTDTQYF; cdr3_nt: TGTGCCAGCACACCACAGGGTCGATTCACAGATACGCAGTATTTT
d_call: NA; j_call: TRBJ1-5; v_call: TRBV2; clone_size: NA; cdr3_aa: CASTQGSKPQHF; cdr3_nt: TGTGCCAGCACGCAGGGATCGAAGCCCCAGCATTTT
d_call: TRBD1; j_call: TRBJ2-7; v_call: TRBV9; clone_size: NA; cdr3_aa: CASSGQGYEQYF; cdr3_nt: TGTGCCAGCAGCGGACAGGGATACGAGCAGTACTTC
d_call: NA; j_call: TRBJ2-7; v_call: TRBV28; clone_size: NA; cdr3_aa: CASSRGSGYEQYF; cdr3_nt: TGTGCCAGCAGCCGGGGGAGCGGGTACGAGCAGTACTTC
d_call: NA; j_call: TRBJ2-3; v_call: TRBV9; clone_size: NA; cdr3_aa: CASSVGLTGWSTDTQYF; cdr3_nt: TGTGCCAGCAGCGTAGGACTAACGGGATGGAGTACAGATACGCAGTATTTT
d_call: NA; j_call: TRBJ2-7; v_call: TRBV27; clone_size: NA; cdr3_aa: CASSPGLSYEQYF; cdr3_nt: TGTGCCAGCAGTCCGGGACTGTCCTACGAGCAGTACTTC
d_call: TRBD1; j_call: TRBJ2-7; v_call: TRBV29-1; clone_size: once; cdr3_aa: CSVEDRGTYEQYF; cdr3_nt: TGCAGCGTTGAGGACAGGGGCACCTACGAGCAGTACTTC
d_call: TRBD2; j_call: TRBJ2-5; v_call: TRBV11-2; clone_size: NA; cdr3_aa: CASSLPTSKETQYF; cdr3_nt: TGTGCCAGCAGCCTCCCGACTAGCAAAGAGACCCAGTACTTC
d_call: NA; j_call: TRBJ1-1; v_call: TRBV6-5; clone_size: NA; cdr3_aa: CASSQRQENTEAFF; cdr3_nt: TGTGCCAGCAGCCAACGACAGGAGAACACTGAAGCTTTCTTT
d_call: NA; j_call: TRBJ1-6; v_call: TRBV10-1; clone_size: NA; cdr3_aa: CASSTGNSPLHF; cdr3_nt: TGCGCCAGCAGTACGGGTAATTCACCCCTCCACTTT
d_call: NA; j_call: TRBJ1-6; v_call: TRBV7-3; clone_size: NA; cdr3_aa: CASSLYDSSNSPLHF; cdr3_nt: TGTGCCAGCAGCTTGTACGACAGTAGTAATTCACCCCTCCACTTT
d_call: NA; j_call: TRBJ1-1; v_call: TRBV7-2; clone_size: NA; cdr3_aa: CASSRPVASRTEAFF; cdr3_nt: TGTGCCAGCAGCCGGCCCGTCGCATCGAGGACTGAAGCTTTCTTT
d_call: TRBD2; j_call: TRBJ2-7; v_call: TRBV28; clone_size: NA; cdr3_aa: CASSRGLAGSSYEQYF; cdr3_nt: TGTGCCAGCAGCCGCGGACTAGCGGGTAGTTCCTACGAGCAGTACTTC
d_call: NA; j_call: TRBJ2-2; v_call: TRBV19; clone_size: NA; cdr3_aa: CASSPIGADTGELFF; cdr3_nt: TGTGCCAGTAGTCCTATTGGCGCGGACACCGGGGAGCTGTTTTTT
d_call: TRBD1; j_call: TRBJ2-1; v_call: TRBV7-9; clone_size: NA; cdr3_aa: CASSGIGAGTGYNEQFF; cdr3_nt: TGTGCCAGCAGCGGAATAGGGGCCGGGACAGGGTACAATGAGCAGTTCTTC
d_call: TRBD2; j_call: TRBJ2-1; v_call: TRBV5-1; clone_size: NA; cdr3_aa: CASSLLASGNNEQFF; cdr3_nt: TGCGCCAGCAGCTTGTTGGCTAGCGGGAACAATGAGCAGTTCTTC
d_call: TRBD2; j_call: TRBJ2-3; v_call: TRBV5-4; clone_size: NA; cdr3_aa: CASSSRTSGSTDTQYF; cdr3_nt: TGTGCCAGCAGTTCACGGACTAGCGGGAGCACAGATACGCAGTATTTT